This T cell receptor (beta chain) was identified in a study of T cell changes during pregnancy in multiple sclerosis. V was pared by 6 bases and J by 8 bases, with 8 bases of the junction left unmatched. Per the germline V gene, CDR1 is MNHEY and CDR2 is SVGAGI. There are 13 residues in the CDR3. Sequencing used immunoSEQ multiplex PCR; TCRdb keeps in-frame clones, though not all of them. The sample comprises under 70,000 clones, about 89% of which are singletons, and roughly 0.7% rests with the top ten. The sequence derives from a female donor with multiple sclerosis, enrolled in a pregnancy study. This chain connects TRBV6-5 to TRBJ1-2, with 8 bases that match TRBD1. This specimen consisted of CD4+ T cells from peripheral blood mononuclear cells, obtained in the first trimester of pregnancy. DNA of the CDR3: TGTGCCAGCAGAAACCCCGACAGGGGCGGCTACACCTTC. Protein sequence: CASRNPDRGGYTF.